What follows are 25 T cell receptor beta chains derived from one specimen sequenced in a study of identical twins. TCRdb called the 5' RACE reads again in MiXCR, with one record for every CDR3 protein. In the table there are approximately 700,000 distinct CDR3 sequences, 18% of which are singletons. The sample was also linked to a second study, of T cells expressing NK-cell markers.

Sequencing input: PBMCs. These receptors came from a woman younger than 35 in good health.

This chain connects TRBV7-8 to TRBJ2-7, with D tentatively TRBD1 (6 bases). The CDR3 loop spans 14 amino acids. From germline, CDR1 is SGHVS and CDR2 FQNEAQ. Trimming took 3 bases from V and 4 from J, leaving 13 bases between them. This CDR3 is CASSFSRQVYEQYF. CDR3 nucleotide sequence: TGTGCCAGCAGCTTTTCCAGACAGGTTTACGAGCAGTACTTC.

The chain carries TRBV12-3 or TRBV12-4 and TRBJ2-7; D possibly corresponds to TRBD2 (5 bases). The germline V and J ends were trimmed by 6 bases and 3 bases, with 15 bases remaining between them. CDR3 length: 14 residues. For the CDR3, the DNA is TGTGCCAGCAGCACAATGTCTGCGGGCTACGAGCAGTACTTC. This codes for CASSTMSAGYEQYF.

The genes are TRBV19 and TRBJ2-7, with D perhaps TRBD2 (5 bases). The germline V and J ends were trimmed by 6 bases and 2 bases, with 23 bases remaining between them. Germline V lookup: CDR1 LNHDA, CDR2 SQIVND (reference sequence). The CDR3 consists of 17 residues. The CDR3 nucleotides are TGTGCCAGTAGCCAGACACGTGGACTGGTGGAGCCCTACGAGCAGTACTTC. This codes for CASSQTRGLVEPYEQYF.

This clonotype was seen a handful of times. This rearrangement joins TRBV15 to TRBJ2-7; either TRBD1 or TRBD2 may fit D (5 bases each). The CDR3 has 15 residues. The V gene lost 1 base and the J gene lost 4 bases, with 14 bases spanning the gap. Germline V gene data show CDR1 as LNHNV and CDR2 as YYDKDF (reference sequence). The CDR3 spells CATSRGGAGQYEQYF. The CDR3 region has the DNA TGTGCCACCAGCAGAGGAGGGGCGGGCCAGTACGAGCAGTACTTC.

The rearrangement links TRBV18 to TRBJ2-3; possibly TRBD1 for D (6 bases). The CDR3 contains 14 residues. The germline V and J ends were trimmed by 8 bases and 10 bases, with 22 bases remaining between them. Germline lookup yields CDR1 KGHSH and CDR2 LQKENI. The CDR3 is CASLPGHRPQAQYF. The CDR3 coding sequence is TGTGCCAGCCTACCGGGACATCGACCTCAAGCGCAGTATTTT.

The chain is built from TRBV12-3 or TRBV12-4 and TRBJ1-1; unclear D gene. Trimming took off 6 bases at V and 10 bases at J, with 12 bases between the two ends. The CDR3 covers 11 residues. In DNA form, the CDR3 reads TGTGCCAGCAGCCCCGGCATTTCAGCTTTCTTT. Translated: CASSPGISAFF.

This clonotype has more than one count but fewer than ten. This chain joins TRBV10-3 and TRBJ2-3; D gene uncertain. The CDR3 consists of 16 residues. Trimming took off 2 bases at V and 7 bases at J, with 19 bases between the two ends. Per the germline V gene, CDR1 is ENHRY and CDR2 is SYGVKD. The CDR3 sequence is CAISERDASVAYTQYF. The CDR3 DNA reads TGTGCCATCAGTGAGAGGGATGCTAGTGTGGCATATACGCAGTATTTT.

The chain links TRBV20-1 to TRBJ1-1; no firm D call. Germline-derived CDR1 and CDR2 are DFQATT and SNEGSKA (reference sequence). The germline V and J ends were trimmed by 5 bases and 2 bases, with 9 bases remaining between them. This CDR3 contains 12 residues. CDR3 in amino acids: CSADNKNTEAFF. DNA for the CDR3: TGCAGTGCTGATAACAAAAACACTGAAGCTTTCTTT.

This chain joins TRBV28 and TRBJ2-5; tentatively, D is TRBD2 (5 bases). Germline CDR1 is MDHEN and CDR2 is SYDVKM. The CDR3 is made up of 13 amino acids. V shed 5 bases and J shed 5 bases, with 12 bases lying between them. The CDR3 reads CASSHGGVETQYF. The CDR3 DNA reads as TGTGCCAGCAGTCACGGAGGTGTCGAGACCCAGTACTTC.

There are many counts of this clonotype. The chain recombines TRBV6-2 or TRBV6-3 with TRBJ2-1; D possibly corresponds to TRBD2 (5 bases). The CDR3 runs to 12 residues. In germline, CDR1 is MNHEY, CDR2 SVGEGT. V was clipped by 2 bases and J by 7 bases, with 6 bases between them. CDR3 DNA sequence: TGTGCCAGCAGTTACCCGGGAAATGAGCAGTTCTTC. This sequence encodes CASSYPGNEQFF.

This clonotype was counted only a few times. The V gene is TRBV20-1, the J gene TRBJ2-4, with D uncertain. The CDR3 contains 14 residues. V was clipped by 5 bases and J by 0 bases, with 11 bases between them. Germline V gene data show CDR1 as DFQATT and CDR2 as SNEGSKA (reference sequence). The chain's CDR3 is CSALDAVAKNIQYF. As DNA, the CDR3 is TGCAGTGCTCTCGACGCGGTAGCCAAAAACATTCAGTACTTC.

This chain joins TRBV6-5 and TRBJ2-7; D not resolved. Trimming took 2 bases from V and 7 from J, leaving 12 bases between them. The germline CDR1 and CDR2 sequences are MNHEY and SVGAGI. The CDR3 loop spans 13 amino acids. CDR3 amino acids: CASSYRPSVEQYF. CDR3 coding DNA: TGTGCCAGCAGTTACCGCCCAAGCGTGGAGCAGTACTTC.

In this sample, this clonotype turned up a few times. The chain has TRBV5-1 and TRBJ2-5; 10 positions match TRBD2. The V segment lost 0 bases and the J segment 3 bases; nucleotides outside the gene matches: 5. CDR1 SGHRS and CDR2 YFSETQ come from the germline V gene. The CDR3 covers 16 residues. In DNA, the CDR3 is TGCGCCAGCAGCTTGGAAGTAGCGGGAGGCAAAGAGACCCAGTACTTC. Its translation is CASSLEVAGGKETQYF.

The chain has TRBV30 and TRBJ2-6, with D hard to call. This CDR3 has 13 residues. Germline V gene data show CDR1 as GTSNPN and CDR2 as SVGIG (reference sequence). V shed 1 base and J shed 2 bases, with 3 bases lying between them. The CDR3 coding sequence is TGTGCCTGGAGTGGCACTGGGGCCAACGTCCTGACTTTC. Translation gives CAWSGTGANVLTF.

There are a few counts of this clonotype. V gene TRBV6-5 combines with J gene TRBJ1-2; D call uncertain. CDR3 length equals 13 residues. Trimming stripped 1 base from V and 7 bases from J, with 10 bases between. Germline loops: CDR1 MNHEY, CDR2 SVGAGI. The CDR3 is CASSYFGFTGYTF. The CDR3 DNA reads TGTGCCAGCAGTTACTTCGGATTCACTGGCTACACCTTC.

The J gene is TRBJ1-4, the V gene TRBV18; TRBD1 agrees at 7 bases. CDR3 size: 13 residues. Germline CDR1 and CDR2: KGHSH and LQKENI. The junction had 7 bases not matched to a gene; V was cut back by 7 bases and J by 8 bases. Here the CDR3 reads CASWTGGNEKLFF. CDR3 DNA sequence: TGTGCCAGCTGGACAGGCGGTAACGAAAAACTGTTTTTT.

In this sample, this clonotype turned up a few times. The chain is built from TRBV5-6 and TRBJ2-7; D is uncertain. This CDR3 region has 13 residues. V lost 0 bases to trimming and J lost 9 bases, with 13 bases between them. CDR1 is SGHDT and CDR2 is YYEEEE in the germline V gene. CDR3 in amino acids: CASSLGPSGRQYF. CDR3 in DNA: TGTGCCAGCAGCTTGGGGCCCTCGGGCCGGCAGTACTTC.

The V gene is TRBV20-1, the J gene TRBJ2-1; D might be TRBD2 (7 bases). V was pared by 7 bases and J by 8 bases, with 21 bases between. CDR3 length equals 14 residues. In germline, CDR1 is DFQATT, CDR2 SNEGSKA (reference sequence). CDR3 region: CSVPSGWGGYEQFF. CDR3 DNA sequence: TGCAGTGTGCCCTCGGGGTGGGGGGGCTATGAGCAGTTCTTC.

This clonotype was recorded a few times. V usage is TRBV9 and J usage is TRBJ2-1; no definite D call. The germline gives CDR1 SGDLS, CDR2 YYNGEE. The germline V and J ends were trimmed by 0 bases and 0 bases, with 10 bases remaining between them. CDR3 length equals 16 residues. The CDR3: CASSVDGSSSYNEQFF. In DNA, the CDR3 is TGTGCCAGCAGCGTAGACGGTTCTAGCTCCTACAATGAGCAGTTCTTC. Full variable domain (remainder filled in from reference TRBV9 and TRBJ2-1): DSGVTQTPKHLITATGQRVTLRCSPRSGDLSVYWYQQSLDQGLQFLIQYYNGEERAKGNILERFSAQQFPDLHSELNLSSLELGDSALYFCASSVDGSSSYNEQFFGPGTRLTVL.

This clonotype was recorded at least ten times. The V call is TRBV20-1, the J call TRBJ2-7; D unresolved. The CDR3 contains 14 residues. Trimming stripped 4 bases from V and 2 bases from J, with 15 bases between. Germline V lookup: CDR1 DFQATT, CDR2 SNEGSKA (reference sequence). The CDR3 sequence: CSATTPGFTYEQYF. CDR3 in DNA: TGCAGTGCTACAACGCCGGGTTTTACCTACGAGCAGTACTTC.

The chain is built from TRBV11-3 and TRBJ2-1; 12 positions agree with TRBD1. V trimming: 6 bases; J trimming: 5 bases; junction bases outside the gene matches: 11. CDR3 length: 17 amino acids. Germline V gene sequence: CDR1 SGHNT, CDR2 YENEEA. The CDR3 region is CASSRRDRGRGDNEQFF. The CDR3 nucleotides are TGTGCCAGCAGTCGCCGGGACAGGGGGCGCGGGGACAATGAGCAGTTCTTC.

This clonotype has a handful of counts. The chain couples TRBV5-1 to TRBJ1-1, with D perhaps matching TRBD1 (6 bases). The CDR3 spans 15 residues. With 0 bases removed from V and 2 bases from J, the gap between germline ends came to 11 bases. Germline V CDR1 and CDR2: SGHRS, YFSETQ. CDR3 sequence: CASSLGFGGNTEAFF. Here the CDR3 DNA reads TGCGCCAGCAGCTTGGGGTTCGGGGGCAACACTGAAGCTTTCTTT.

V gene TRBV9 combines with J gene TRBJ2-5; weak D call: TRBD1 (6 bases). V gave up 0 bases and J gave up 2 bases, with 14 bases separating them. Germline CDR1 reads SGDLS; CDR2 reads YYNGEE. The CDR3 consists of 16 residues. The CDR3 is CASSVGWPGDQETQYF. CDR3 bases: TGTGCCAGCAGCGTAGGCTGGCCAGGGGATCAAGAGACCCAGTACTTC. The full variable domain, with the rest looked up from reference TRBV9 and TRBJ2-5, is DSGVTQTPKHLITATGQRVTLRCSPRSGDLSVYWYQQSLDQGLQFLIQYYNGEERAKGNILERFSAQQFPDLHSELNLSSLELGDSALYFCASSVGWPGDQETQYFGPGTRLLVL.

V and J are TRBV10-3 and TRBJ2-3; 8 bases line up with TRBD2. Germline CDR1 and CDR2: ENHRY and SYGVKD. The CDR3 length is 15 residues. V trimming: 10 bases; J trimming: 2 bases; junction bases outside the gene matches: 11. The CDR3 sequence is CATPTLAGFTDTQYF. The CDR3, as DNA: TGTGCCACCCCCACCCTAGCGGGCTTCACAGATACGCAGTATTTT.

The chain recombines TRBV5-1 with TRBJ1-2; D unclear. CDR1 and CDR2 (germline): SGHRS, YFSETQ. The CDR3 covers 16 residues. Trimming pared 2 bases from V and 4 bases from J, leaving 18 bases between. The CDR3 protein is CASSLNGPTDLYGYTF. CDR3 DNA sequence: TGCGCCAGCAGCTTAAACGGGCCGACCGACCTCTATGGCTACACCTTC.